This entry features one T cell receptor beta chain sequence. Reverse transcription of all isolated RNA meant that expressed TCRB transcripts were sequenced. Generated by immunoSEQ multiplex PCR, the TCRdb table keeps only in-frame clones and is missing some. The sample carries roughly 300,000 clones, approximately 15% recorded once. The data derive from a study of beta chain features in type 1 diabetes. With 6 bases clipped from V and 5 bases from J, the junction kept 3 bases outside the gene matches. CDR3 length equals 14 residues. Looked up from germline, CDR1 is LNHDA and CDR2 is SQIVND (reference sequence).

The chain couples TRBV19 to TRBJ2-2, with 10 bases identical to TRBD1. This clonotype was obtained from a man younger than 40 in good health. The sequenced material came from central memory CD4+ T cells from blood. Here the CDR3 reads CASRGTGVTGELFF. The CDR3 nucleotides are TGTGCCAGTAGAGGGACAGGGGTAACCGGGGAGCTGTTTTTT.